This TCR beta chain was observed in a study of cytomegalovirus exposure and HLA in healthy donors. Each donor's status was that of a healthy bone marrow donor. PCR employed 60 Vbeta and 13 Jbeta primers. TCRdb's copy holds only in-frame clones and misses some; the assay was immunoSEQ multiplex PCR. The sample gives about 110,000 clones, less than 85% of which show up once; about 7.5% is in the top ten. As regards this clone: Its specificity is not known.

Findings and limits, study-wide: What TCR beta sequences reportedly achieved was accurate prediction of HLA-A and HLA-B alleles in most subjects. Three chains tied to CMV proved CMV antigen-specific in vitro.

This CDR3 comprises 18 residues. The J segment lost 2 bases and the V segment lost 3 bases, leaving 11 bases of the junction unmatched. The germline gives CDR1 LNHNV, CDR2 YYDKDF (reference sequence). The sample comprised PBMCs. This rearrangement joins TRBV15 to TRBJ1-2; 11 bases agree with TRBD1. The sequence was obtained from a man aged 40-55 years in good health and CMV-seropositive. In nucleotides, the CDR3 is TGTGCCACCAGCAGCCCCGTGGACAGGGGGCGAAAAAACTATGGCTACACCTTC. This sequence encodes CATSSPVDRGRKNYGYTF.